The clone carrying this T cell receptor beta chain was counted between two and nine times. One entry per CDR3 protein results from TCRdb running MiXCR on the 5' RACE reads. The table lists roughly 450,000 distinct CDR3 sequences, roughly 17% of them singletons. These data belong to a study of T-cell memory formation after mild COVID-19. The clonotype originates from a man aged 18 to 30 who had mild COVID-19 (a few samples of this study predate the infection). Cell type and time point are not known. The sample consisted of PBMCs or a T cell subset sorted from them (not recorded which).

The CDR3 region has the DNA TGCGCCAGCAGTGAGAACGGGAACTATGGCTACACCTTC. It translates to CASSENGNYGYTF. V is TRBV10-1 and J is TRBJ1-2; the D is unclear. Germline V CDR1 and CDR2: WNHNN, SYGVQD (reference sequence). There are 13 residues in the CDR3. V lost 2 bases to trimming and J lost 2 bases, with 6 bases between them.